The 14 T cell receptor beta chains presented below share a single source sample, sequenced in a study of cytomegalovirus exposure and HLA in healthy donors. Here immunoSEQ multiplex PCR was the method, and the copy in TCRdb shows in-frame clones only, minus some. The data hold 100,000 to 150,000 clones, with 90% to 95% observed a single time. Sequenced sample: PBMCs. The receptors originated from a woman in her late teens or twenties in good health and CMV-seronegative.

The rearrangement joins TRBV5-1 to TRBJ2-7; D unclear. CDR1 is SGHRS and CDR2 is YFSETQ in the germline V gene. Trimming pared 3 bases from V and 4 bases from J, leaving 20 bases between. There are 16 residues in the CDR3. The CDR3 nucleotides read TGCGCCAGCAGCTGGCAAACAGATCGGCCTCCTTACGAGCAGTACTTC. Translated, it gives CASSWQTDRPPYEQYF.

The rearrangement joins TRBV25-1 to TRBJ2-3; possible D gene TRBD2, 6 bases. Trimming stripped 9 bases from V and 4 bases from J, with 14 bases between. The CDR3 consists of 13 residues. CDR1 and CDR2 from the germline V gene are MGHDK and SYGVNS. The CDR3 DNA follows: TGTGCCAGTACAACACCGGGAGCAGATACGCAGTATTTT. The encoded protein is CASTTPGADTQYF.

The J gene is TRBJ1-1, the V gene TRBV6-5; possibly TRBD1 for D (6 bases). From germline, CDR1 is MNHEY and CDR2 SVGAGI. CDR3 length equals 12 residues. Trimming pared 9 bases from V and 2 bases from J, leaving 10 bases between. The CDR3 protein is CASTGFNTEAFF. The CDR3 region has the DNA TGTGCCAGTACAGGGTTCAACACTGAAGCTTTCTTT.

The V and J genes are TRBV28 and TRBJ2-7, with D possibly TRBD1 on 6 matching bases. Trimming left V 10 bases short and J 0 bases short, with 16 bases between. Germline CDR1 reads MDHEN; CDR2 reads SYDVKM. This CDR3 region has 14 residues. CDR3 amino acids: CATLRQDHSYEQYF. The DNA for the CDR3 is TGTGCCACCTTACGACAGGACCACTCCTACGAGCAGTACTTC.

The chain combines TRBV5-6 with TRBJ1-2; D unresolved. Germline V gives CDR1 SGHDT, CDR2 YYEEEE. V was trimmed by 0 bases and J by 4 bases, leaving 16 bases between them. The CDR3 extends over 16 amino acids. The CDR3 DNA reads TGTGCCAGCAGCTTGGCCTTGGCAGGTCTATCCTATGGCTACACCTTC. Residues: CASSLALAGLSYGYTF.

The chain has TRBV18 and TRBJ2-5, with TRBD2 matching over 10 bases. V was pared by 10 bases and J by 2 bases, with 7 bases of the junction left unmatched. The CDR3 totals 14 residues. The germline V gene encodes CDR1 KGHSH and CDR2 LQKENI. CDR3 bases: TGTGCCACACGCACTAGCGGGGATCAAGAGACCCAGTACTTC. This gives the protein CATRTSGDQETQYF.

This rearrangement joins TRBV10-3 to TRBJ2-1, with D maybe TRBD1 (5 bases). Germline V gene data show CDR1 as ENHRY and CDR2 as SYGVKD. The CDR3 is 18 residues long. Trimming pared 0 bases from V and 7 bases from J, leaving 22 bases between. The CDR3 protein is CAISESPLGAGWGNEQFF. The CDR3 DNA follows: TGTGCCATCAGTGAGTCCCCCCTAGGGGCAGGCTGGGGTAATGAGCAGTTCTTC.

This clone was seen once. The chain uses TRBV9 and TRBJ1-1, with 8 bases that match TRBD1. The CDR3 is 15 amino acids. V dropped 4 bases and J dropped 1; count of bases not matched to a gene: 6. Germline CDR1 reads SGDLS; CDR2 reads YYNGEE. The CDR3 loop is CASSPQGAANTEAFF. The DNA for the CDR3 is TGTGCCAGCAGCCCTCAGGGGGCCGCGAACACTGAAGCTTTCTTT.

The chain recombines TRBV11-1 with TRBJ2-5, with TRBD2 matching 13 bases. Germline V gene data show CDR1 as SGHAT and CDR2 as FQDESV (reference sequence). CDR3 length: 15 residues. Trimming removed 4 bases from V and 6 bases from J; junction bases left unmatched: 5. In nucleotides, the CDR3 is TGTGCCAGCAGCTGGACTAGCGGGAGAGGGAAGACCCAGTACTTC. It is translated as CASSWTSGRGKTQYF.

The CDR3 protein is CATSRGGTGPHTGELFF. The CDR3 region has the DNA TGTGCCACCAGCAGGGGCGGGACAGGGCCCCACACCGGGGAGCTGTTTTTT. The chain links TRBV15 to TRBJ2-2; 9 bases align to TRBD1. Germline assignment: CDR1 LNHNV and CDR2 YYDKDF (reference sequence). Unmatched junction bases numbered 8, after V lost 3 bases and J lost 3 bases. The CDR3 covers 17 residues.

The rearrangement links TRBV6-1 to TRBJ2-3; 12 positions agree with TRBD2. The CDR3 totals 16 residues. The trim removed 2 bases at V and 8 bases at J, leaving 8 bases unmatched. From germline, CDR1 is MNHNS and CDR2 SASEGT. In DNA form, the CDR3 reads TGTGCCAGCAGTGAATCTAGCGGGAGGGCCGGAGGTACGCAGTATTTT. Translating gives CASSESSGRAGGTQYF.

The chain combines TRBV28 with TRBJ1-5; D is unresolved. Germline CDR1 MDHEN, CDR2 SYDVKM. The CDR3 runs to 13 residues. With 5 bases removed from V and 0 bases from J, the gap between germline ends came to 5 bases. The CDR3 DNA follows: TGTGCCAGCAGTCCCTATAGCAATCAGCCCCAGCATTTT. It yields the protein CASSPYSNQPQHF. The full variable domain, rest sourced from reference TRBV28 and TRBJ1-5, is DVKVTQSSRYLVKRTGEKVFLECVQDMDHENMFWYRQDPGLGLRLIYFSYDVKMKEKGDIPEGYSVSREKKERFSLILESASTNQTSMYLCASSPYSNQPQHFGDGTRLSIL.

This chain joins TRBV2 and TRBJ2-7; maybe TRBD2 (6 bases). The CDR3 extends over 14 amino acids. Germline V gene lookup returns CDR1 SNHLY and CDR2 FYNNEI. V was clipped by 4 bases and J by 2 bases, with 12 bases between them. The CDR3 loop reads CASSAGTFAYEQYF. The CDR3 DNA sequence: TGTGCCAGCAGTGCGGGGACTTTCGCCTACGAGCAGTACTTC.

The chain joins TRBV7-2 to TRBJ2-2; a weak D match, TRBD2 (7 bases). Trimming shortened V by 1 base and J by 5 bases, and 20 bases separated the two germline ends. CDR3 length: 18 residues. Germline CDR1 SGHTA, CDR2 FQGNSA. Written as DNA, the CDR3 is TGTGCCAGCAGCTTAGTATCTATAGGGGGAGCGGGGACCGGGGAGCTGTTTTTT. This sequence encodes CASSLVSIGGAGTGELFF.